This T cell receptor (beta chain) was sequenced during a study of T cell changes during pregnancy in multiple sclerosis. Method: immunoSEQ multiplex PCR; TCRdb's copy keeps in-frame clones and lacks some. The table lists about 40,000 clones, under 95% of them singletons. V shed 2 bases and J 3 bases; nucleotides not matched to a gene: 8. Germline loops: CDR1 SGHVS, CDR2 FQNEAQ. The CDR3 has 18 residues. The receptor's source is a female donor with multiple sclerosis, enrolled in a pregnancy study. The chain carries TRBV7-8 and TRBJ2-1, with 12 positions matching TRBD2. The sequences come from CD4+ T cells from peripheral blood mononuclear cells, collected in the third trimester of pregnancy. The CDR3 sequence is CASSLRPLAGGGYNEQFF. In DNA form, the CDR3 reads TGTGCCAGCAGCTTAAGGCCGCTAGCGGGGGGGGGCTACAATGAGCAGTTCTTC. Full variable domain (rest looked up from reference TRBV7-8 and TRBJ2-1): GAGVSQSPRYKVAKRGQDVALRCDPISGHVSLFWYQQALGQGPEFLTYFQNEAQLDKSGLPSDRFFAERPEGSVSTLKIQRTQQEDSAVYLCASSLRPLAGGGYNEQFFGPGTRLTVL.